This passage covers 11 T cell receptor beta chains from one sample sequenced in a study of blood T cell repertoires in COVID-19. Method: immunoSEQ multiplex PCR; TCRdb's copy keeps in-frame clones and lacks some. This table holds 270,000 or so clones, roughly 89% found once. Specimen: peripheral blood. Receptors originate from a woman aged 30 to 39 with COVID-19, enrolled during active disease.

V gene TRBV7-8 combines with J gene TRBJ2-5; 8 bases fit TRBD1. CDR1 is SGHVS, CDR2 FQNEAQ, per germline. With V trimmed by 3 bases and J by 2 bases, 8 bases remained unmatched. There are 16 residues in the CDR3. The DNA of the CDR3 is TGTGCCAGCAGCTTCTGGACAGGGATAAAGCAAGAGACCCAGTACTTC. It translates to CASSFWTGIKQETQYF.

The chain recombines TRBV18 with TRBJ1-1; 7 bases line up with TRBD1. The CDR3 sequence is 14 residues long. Germline CDR1 is KGHSH and CDR2 is LQKENI. With 3 bases clipped from V and 11 bases from J, the junction kept 12 bases outside the gene matches. The DNA for the CDR3 is TGTGCCAGCTCACCCTACGGACAGGAGGAAAAGGCTTTCTTT. Translated: CASSPYGQEEKAFF.

CDR3 loop: CASSLFVGTNYGYTF. For the CDR3, the DNA is TGCGCCAGCAGCTTGTTCGTTGGGACAAACTATGGCTACACCTTC. The V and J genes are TRBV5-1 and TRBJ1-2; possible D gene TRBD1, 6 bases. The CDR3 loop spans 15 amino acids. In germline, CDR1 is SGHRS, CDR2 YFSETQ. V was clipped by 1 base and J by 2 bases, with 12 bases between them.

The chain joins TRBV19 to TRBJ1-3; no clear D gene. V lost 10 bases, J lost 3 bases, and 7 bases lay in between. Germline-derived CDR1 and CDR2 are LNHDA and SQIVND (reference sequence). This CDR3 comprises 11 residues. The CDR3 spells CAIRVGNTIYF. The CDR3 bases are TGTGCCATCCGGGTTGGAAACACCATATATTTT.

This clone appeared once. The chain links TRBV5-1 to TRBJ1-1, with D possibly being TRBD1 (5 bases). Trimming took off 0 bases at V and 7 bases at J, with 13 bases between the two ends. The germline V gene encodes CDR1 SGHRS and CDR2 YFSETQ. CDR3 length: 14 amino acids. The CDR3 DNA follows: TGCGCCAGCAGCTTGGCCGGGGGAGGCTTTGAAGCTTTCTTT. It is translated as CASSLAGGGFEAFF.

The V gene is TRBV5-4, the J gene TRBJ1-2, with D possibly matching TRBD1 (5 bases). V was pared by 0 bases and J by 2 bases, with 14 bases between. This CDR3 spans 16 amino acids. CDR1 and CDR2 (germline): SGHNT, YYREEE (reference sequence). The CDR3 reads CASSLGAGRENYGYTF. The CDR3 nucleotides are TGTGCCAGCAGCTTGGGGGCGGGACGGGAAAACTATGGCTACACCTTC.

The chain carries TRBV28 and TRBJ2-1, with TRBD2 matching over 8 bases. V trimming: 6 bases; J trimming: 6 bases; junction bases outside the gene matches: 16. Germline values: CDR1 MDHEN, CDR2 SYDVKM. The length of the CDR3 is 17 residues. The CDR3 region has the DNA TGTGCCAGCAGACTTGAGCGGGGGACCTATTATTTCAATGAGCAGTTCTTC. Translation gives CASRLERGTYYFNEQFF.

This chain links TRBV5-5 with TRBJ2-7, with 9 bases matching TRBD1. Germline V gene data show CDR1 as SGHKS and CDR2 as YYEKEE (reference sequence). The CDR3 extends over 16 amino acids. Germline trimming cut 4 bases from V and 4 bases from J; bases unmatched to any gene: 12. For the CDR3, the DNA is TGTGCCAGCAGCCTACCATACAGGGGGCGTTGGTACGAGCAGTACTTC. Translating gives CASSLPYRGRWYEQYF.

CDR3 in amino acids: CASKSGTGNSPLHF. The CDR3 DNA reads as TGTGCCAGCAAGAGCGGGACCGGAAATTCACCCCTCCACTTT. The chain uses TRBV9 and TRBJ1-6, with D possibly being TRBD1 (5 bases). Germline values: CDR1 SGDLS, CDR2 YYNGEE. The CDR3 sequence is 14 residues long. Trimming took 6 bases from V and 7 from J, leaving 14 bases between them.

This clone occurred once. The chain couples TRBV7-9 to TRBJ2-7; possible D gene TRBD1, 6 bases. V was cut by 3 bases and J by 7 bases, with 10 bases left in between. The CDR3 is 12 residues long. The germline V gene encodes CDR1 SEHNR and CDR2 FQNEAQ (reference sequence). In DNA, the CDR3 is TGTGCCAGCAGCTTTACAGGGTATGAGCAGTACTTC. This sequence encodes CASSFTGYEQYF.

The chain has TRBV21-1 and TRBJ2-7; the D segment call TRBD1 is taken from the table without a DNA check. TRBV21-1 is a pseudogene. The CDR3 runs to 16 residues. The CDR3 spells CASSNVDRVNSYEQYF. The CDR3, as DNA: TGTGCCAGCAGCAACGTAGACAGGGTAAACTCTTACGAGCAGTACTTC.